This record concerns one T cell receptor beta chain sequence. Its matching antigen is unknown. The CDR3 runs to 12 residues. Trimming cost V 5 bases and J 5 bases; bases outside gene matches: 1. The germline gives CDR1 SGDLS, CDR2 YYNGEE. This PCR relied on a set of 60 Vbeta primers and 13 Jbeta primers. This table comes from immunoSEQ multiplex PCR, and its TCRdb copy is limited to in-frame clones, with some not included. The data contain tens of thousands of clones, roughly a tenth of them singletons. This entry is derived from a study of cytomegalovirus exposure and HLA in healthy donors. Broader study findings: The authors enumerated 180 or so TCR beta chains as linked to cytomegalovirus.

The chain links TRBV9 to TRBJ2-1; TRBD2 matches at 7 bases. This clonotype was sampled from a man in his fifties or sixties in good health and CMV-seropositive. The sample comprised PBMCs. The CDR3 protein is CASRGGNNEQFF. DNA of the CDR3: TGTGCCAGCAGGGGGGGGAACAATGAGCAGTTCTTC.